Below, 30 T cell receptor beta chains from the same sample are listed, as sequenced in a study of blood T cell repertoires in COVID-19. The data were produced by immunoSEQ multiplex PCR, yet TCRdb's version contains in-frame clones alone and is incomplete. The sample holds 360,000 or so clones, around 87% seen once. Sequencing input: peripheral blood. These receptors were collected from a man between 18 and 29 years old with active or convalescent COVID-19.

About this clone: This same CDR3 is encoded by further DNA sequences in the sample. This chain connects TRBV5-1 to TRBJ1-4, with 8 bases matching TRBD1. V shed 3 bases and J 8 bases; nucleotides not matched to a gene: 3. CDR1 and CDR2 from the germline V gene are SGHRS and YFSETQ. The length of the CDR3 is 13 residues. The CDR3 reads CASSSGQGEKLFF. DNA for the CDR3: TGCGCCAGCAGCTCCGGACAGGGCGAAAAACTGTTTTTT.

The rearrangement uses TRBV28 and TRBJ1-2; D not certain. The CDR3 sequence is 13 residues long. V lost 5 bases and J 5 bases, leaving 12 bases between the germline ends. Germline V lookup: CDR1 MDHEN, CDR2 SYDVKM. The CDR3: CASSKDWRYGYTF. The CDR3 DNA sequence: TGTGCCAGCAGTAAGGACTGGAGGTATGGCTACACCTTC.

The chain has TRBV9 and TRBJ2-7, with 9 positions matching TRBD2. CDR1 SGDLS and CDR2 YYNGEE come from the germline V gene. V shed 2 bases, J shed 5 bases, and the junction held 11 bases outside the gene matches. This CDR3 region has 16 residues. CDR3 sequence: CASSVEAGTSTHEQYF. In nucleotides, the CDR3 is TGTGCCAGCAGCGTCGAAGCCGGGACTAGCACCCACGAGCAGTACTTC.

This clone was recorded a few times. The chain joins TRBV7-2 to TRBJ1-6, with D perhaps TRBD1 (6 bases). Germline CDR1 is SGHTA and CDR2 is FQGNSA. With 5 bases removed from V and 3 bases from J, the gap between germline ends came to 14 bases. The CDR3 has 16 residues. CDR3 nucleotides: TGTGCCAGCAGCGCCCTGCAGGGGCGCTATAATTCACCCCTCCACTTT. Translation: CASSALQGRYNSPLHF.

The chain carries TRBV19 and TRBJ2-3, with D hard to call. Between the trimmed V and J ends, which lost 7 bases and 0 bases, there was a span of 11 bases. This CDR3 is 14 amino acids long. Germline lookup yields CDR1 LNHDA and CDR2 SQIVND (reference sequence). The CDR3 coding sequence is TGTGCCAGTATGGTAACGGGTAGCACAGATACGCAGTATTTT. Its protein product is CASMVTGSTDTQYF.

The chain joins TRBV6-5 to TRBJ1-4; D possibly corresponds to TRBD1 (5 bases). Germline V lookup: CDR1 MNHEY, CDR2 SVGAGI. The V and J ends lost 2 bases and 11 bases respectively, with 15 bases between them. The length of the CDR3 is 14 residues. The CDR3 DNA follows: TGTGCCAGCAGTTACGACAGCCCTTTGGGGAAACTGTTTTTT. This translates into CASSYDSPLGKLFF.

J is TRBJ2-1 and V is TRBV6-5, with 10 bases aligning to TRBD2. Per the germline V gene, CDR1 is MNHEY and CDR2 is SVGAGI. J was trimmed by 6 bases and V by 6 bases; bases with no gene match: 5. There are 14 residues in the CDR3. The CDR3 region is CASRPSGSLNEQFF. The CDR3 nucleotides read TGTGCCAGCAGACCTAGCGGGAGTCTCAATGAGCAGTTCTTC.

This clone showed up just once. The CDR3 sequence is CASSLLAGHNEQFF. The CDR3 coding sequence is TGTGCCAGCAGCTTGTTAGCGGGACACAATGAGCAGTTCTTC. The chain is built from TRBV5-6 and TRBJ2-1, with TRBD2 identical over 8 bases. This CDR3 is built from 14 residues. Germline V gene data show CDR1 as SGHDT and CDR2 as YYEEEE. V was clipped by 1 base and J by 5 bases; unmatched bases: 2.

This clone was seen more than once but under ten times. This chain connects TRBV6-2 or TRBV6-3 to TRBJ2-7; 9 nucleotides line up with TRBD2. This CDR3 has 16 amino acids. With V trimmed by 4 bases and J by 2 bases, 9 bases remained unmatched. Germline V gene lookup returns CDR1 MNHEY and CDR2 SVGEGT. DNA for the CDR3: TGTGCCAGCAGTTCGCCGGGACTAGCTTCACCCTACGAGCAGTACTTC. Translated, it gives CASSSPGLASPYEQYF.

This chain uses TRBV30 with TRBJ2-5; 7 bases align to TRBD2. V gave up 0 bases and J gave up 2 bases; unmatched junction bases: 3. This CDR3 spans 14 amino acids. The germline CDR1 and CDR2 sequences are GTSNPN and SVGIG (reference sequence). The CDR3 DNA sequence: TGTGCCTGGAGTGTTAGCGGGCTGCAAGAGACCCAGTACTTC. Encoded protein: CAWSVSGLQETQYF.

As DNA, the CDR3 is TGTGCCAGTAGTACACGACAGGGCGGAAATGAGCAGTTCTTC. Translating gives CASSTRQGGNEQFF. The chain carries TRBV19 and TRBJ2-1, with TRBD1 identical over 7 bases. Germline CDR1 is LNHDA and CDR2 is SQIVND (reference sequence). J was trimmed by 7 bases and V by 4 bases; bases with no gene match: 7. The CDR3 length is 14 residues.

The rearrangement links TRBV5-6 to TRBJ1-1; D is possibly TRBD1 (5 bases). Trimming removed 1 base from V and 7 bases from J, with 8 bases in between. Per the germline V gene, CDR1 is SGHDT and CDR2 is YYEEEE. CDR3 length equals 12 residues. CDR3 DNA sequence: TGTGCCAGCAGCTTGCGGGGGAATGAAGCTTTCTTT. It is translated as CASSLRGNEAFF. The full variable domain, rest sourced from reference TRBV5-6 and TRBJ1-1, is DAGVTQSPTHLIKTRGQQVTLRCSPKSGHDTVSWYQQALGQGPQFIFQYYEEEERQRGNFPDRFSGHQFPNYSSELNVNALLLGDSALYLCASSLRGNEAFFGQGTRLTVV.

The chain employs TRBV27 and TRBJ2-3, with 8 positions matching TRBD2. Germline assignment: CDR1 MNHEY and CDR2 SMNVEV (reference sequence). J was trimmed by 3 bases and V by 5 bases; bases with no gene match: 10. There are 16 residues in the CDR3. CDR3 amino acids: CASSLRAGVGTDTQYF. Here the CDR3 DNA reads TGTGCCAGCAGTCTCCGAGCGGGAGTCGGTACAGATACGCAGTATTTT.

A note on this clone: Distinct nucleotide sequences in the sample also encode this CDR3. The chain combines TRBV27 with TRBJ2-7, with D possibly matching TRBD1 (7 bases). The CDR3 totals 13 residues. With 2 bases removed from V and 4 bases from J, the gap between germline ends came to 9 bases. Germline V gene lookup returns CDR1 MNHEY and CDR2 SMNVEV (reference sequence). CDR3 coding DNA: TGTGCCAGCAGTTTACAGGGGGGATACGAGCAGTACTTC. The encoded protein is CASSLQGGYEQYF.

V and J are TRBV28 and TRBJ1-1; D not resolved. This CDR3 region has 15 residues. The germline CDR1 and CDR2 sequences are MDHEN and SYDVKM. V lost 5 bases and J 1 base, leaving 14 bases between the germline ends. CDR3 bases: TGTGCCAGCAGTAAGAACGAGGCGGGGAACACTGAAGCTTTCTTT. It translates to CASSKNEAGNTEAFF. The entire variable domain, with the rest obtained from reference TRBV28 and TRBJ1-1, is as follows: DVKVTQSSRYLVKRTGEKVFLECVQDMDHENMFWYRQDPGLGLRLIYFSYDVKMKEKGDIPEGYSVSREKKERFSLILESASTNQTSMYLCASSKNEAGNTEAFFGQGTRLTVV.

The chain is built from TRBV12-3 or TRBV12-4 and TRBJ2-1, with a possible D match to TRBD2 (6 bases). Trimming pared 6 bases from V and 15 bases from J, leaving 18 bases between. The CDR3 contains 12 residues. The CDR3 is CASSLGWGTPFF. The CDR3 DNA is TGTGCCAGCAGCCTTGGTTGGGGGACTCCGTTCTTC.

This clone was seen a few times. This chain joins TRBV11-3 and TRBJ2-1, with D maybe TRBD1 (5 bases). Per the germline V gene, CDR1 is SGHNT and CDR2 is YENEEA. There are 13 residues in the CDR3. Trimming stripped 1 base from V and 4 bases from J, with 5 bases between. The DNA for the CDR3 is TGTGCCAGCAGCTTAGGACAGTACAATGAGCAGTTCTTC. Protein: CASSLGQYNEQFF. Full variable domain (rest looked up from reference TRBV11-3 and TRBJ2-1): EAGVVQSPRYKIIEKKQPVAFWCNPISGHNTLYWYLQNLGQGPELLIRYENEEAVDDSQLPKDRFSAERLKGVDSTLKIQPAELGDSAVYLCASSLGQYNEQFFGPGTRLTVL.

Written as DNA, the CDR3 is TGTGCCAGCAGCTCCTCAGGGCCCACTGAAGCTTTCTTT. This translates into CASSSSGPTEAFF. The rearrangement links TRBV7-9 to TRBJ1-1; tentatively, D is TRBD1 (5 bases). The V end was cut by 4 bases, the J end by 4 bases, with 10 bases between. The CDR3 covers 13 residues. Germline CDR1 and CDR2: SEHNR and FQNEAQ (reference sequence).

The CDR3 loop is CASSPIPENIQYF. The CDR3 DNA sequence: TGTGCCAGCTCACCAATCCCAGAAAACATTCAGTACTTC. The genes are TRBV18 and TRBJ2-4; D is unresolved. This CDR3 is 13 amino acids long. CDR1 and CDR2 from the germline V gene are KGHSH and LQKENI. Trimming pared 2 bases from V and 5 bases from J, leaving 7 bases between.

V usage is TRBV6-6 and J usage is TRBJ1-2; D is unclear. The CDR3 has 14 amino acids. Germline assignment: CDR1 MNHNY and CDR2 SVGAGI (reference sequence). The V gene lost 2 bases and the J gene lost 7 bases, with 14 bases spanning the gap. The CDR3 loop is CASSYISVGSGYTF. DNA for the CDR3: TGTGCCAGCAGTTACATTAGCGTGGGCTCTGGCTACACCTTC.

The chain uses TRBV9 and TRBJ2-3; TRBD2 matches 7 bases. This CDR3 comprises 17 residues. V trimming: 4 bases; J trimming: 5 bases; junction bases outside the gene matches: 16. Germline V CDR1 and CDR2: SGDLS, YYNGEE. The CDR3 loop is CASSSSLAETLGDTQYF. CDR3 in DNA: TGTGCCAGCAGCTCCAGCCTAGCGGAGACCCTGGGAGATACGCAGTATTTT.

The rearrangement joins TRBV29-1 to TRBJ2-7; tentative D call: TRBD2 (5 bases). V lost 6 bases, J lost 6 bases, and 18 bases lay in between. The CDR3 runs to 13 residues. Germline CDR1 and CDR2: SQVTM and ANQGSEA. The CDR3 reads CSVRSLGRGEQYF. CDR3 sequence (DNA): TGCAGCGTACGTTCACTAGGGAGAGGCGAGCAGTACTTC.

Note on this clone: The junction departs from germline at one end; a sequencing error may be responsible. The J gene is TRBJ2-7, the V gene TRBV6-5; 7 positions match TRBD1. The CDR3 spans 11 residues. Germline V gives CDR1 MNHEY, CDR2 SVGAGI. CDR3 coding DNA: TGTGCCAGCAGAGGAACAGGGGAATACCTCTTC. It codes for CASRGTGEYLF.

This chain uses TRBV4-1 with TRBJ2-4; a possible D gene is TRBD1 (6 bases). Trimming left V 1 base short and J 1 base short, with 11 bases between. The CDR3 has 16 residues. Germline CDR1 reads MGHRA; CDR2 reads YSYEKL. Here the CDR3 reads CASSQVTGTAKNIQYF. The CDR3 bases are TGCGCCAGCAGCCAAGTCACAGGGACGGCCAAAAACATTCAGTACTTC.

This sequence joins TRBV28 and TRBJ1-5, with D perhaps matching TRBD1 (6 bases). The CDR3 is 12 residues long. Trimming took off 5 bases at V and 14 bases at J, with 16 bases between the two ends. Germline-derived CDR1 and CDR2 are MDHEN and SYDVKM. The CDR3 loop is CASSLTGTLKHF. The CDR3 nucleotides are TGTGCCAGCAGTCTAACCGGGACACTAAAGCATTTT.

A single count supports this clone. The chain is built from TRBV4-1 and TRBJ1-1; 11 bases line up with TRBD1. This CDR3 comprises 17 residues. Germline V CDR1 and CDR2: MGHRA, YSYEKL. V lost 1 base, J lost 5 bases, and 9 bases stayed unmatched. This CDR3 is CASSQGDRGARGTEAFF. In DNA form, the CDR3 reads TGCGCCAGCAGCCAAGGGGACAGGGGGGCCCGAGGAACTGAAGCTTTCTTT.

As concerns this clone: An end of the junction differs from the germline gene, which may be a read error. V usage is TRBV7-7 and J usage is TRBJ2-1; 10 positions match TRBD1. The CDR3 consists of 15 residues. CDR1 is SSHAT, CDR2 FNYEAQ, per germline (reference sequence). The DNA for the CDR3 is TGTGCTAGCAGCTTAGAGACAGGGGGCTATAATGAGCAGTTCTTC. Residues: CASSLETGGYNEQFF. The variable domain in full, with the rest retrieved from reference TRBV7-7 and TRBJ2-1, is GAGVSQSPRYKVTKRGQDVTLRCDPISSHATLYWYQQALGQGPEFLTYFNYEAQPDKSGLPSDRFSAERPEGSISTLTIQRTEQRDSAMYRCASSLETGGYNEQFFGPGTRLTVL.

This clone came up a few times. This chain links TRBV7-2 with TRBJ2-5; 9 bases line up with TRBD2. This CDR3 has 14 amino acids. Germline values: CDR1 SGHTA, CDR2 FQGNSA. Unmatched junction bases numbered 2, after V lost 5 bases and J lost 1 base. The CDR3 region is CASSPSGVQETQYF. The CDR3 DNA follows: TGTGCCAGCAGCCCTAGCGGGGTCCAAGAGACCCAGTACTTC. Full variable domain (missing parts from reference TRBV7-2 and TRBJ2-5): GAGVSQSPSNKVTEKGKDVELRCDPISGHTALYWYRQSLGQGLEFLIYFQGNSAPDKSGLPSDRFSAERTGGSVSTLTIQRTQQEDSAVYLCASSPSGVQETQYFGPGTRLLVL.

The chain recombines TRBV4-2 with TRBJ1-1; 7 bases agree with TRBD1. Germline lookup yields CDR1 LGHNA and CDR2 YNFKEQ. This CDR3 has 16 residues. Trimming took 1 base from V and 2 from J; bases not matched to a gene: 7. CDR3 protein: CASSQVGQSSNTEAFF. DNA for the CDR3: TGTGCCAGCAGCCAAGTGGGACAGAGTAGTAACACTGAAGCTTTCTTT.

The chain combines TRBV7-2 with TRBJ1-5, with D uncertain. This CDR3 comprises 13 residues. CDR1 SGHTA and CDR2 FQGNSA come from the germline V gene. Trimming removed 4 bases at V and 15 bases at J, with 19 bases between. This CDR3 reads CASSSIPGAPSHF. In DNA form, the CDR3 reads TGTGCCAGCAGCTCGATTCCGGGAGCGCCTTCGCATTTT.